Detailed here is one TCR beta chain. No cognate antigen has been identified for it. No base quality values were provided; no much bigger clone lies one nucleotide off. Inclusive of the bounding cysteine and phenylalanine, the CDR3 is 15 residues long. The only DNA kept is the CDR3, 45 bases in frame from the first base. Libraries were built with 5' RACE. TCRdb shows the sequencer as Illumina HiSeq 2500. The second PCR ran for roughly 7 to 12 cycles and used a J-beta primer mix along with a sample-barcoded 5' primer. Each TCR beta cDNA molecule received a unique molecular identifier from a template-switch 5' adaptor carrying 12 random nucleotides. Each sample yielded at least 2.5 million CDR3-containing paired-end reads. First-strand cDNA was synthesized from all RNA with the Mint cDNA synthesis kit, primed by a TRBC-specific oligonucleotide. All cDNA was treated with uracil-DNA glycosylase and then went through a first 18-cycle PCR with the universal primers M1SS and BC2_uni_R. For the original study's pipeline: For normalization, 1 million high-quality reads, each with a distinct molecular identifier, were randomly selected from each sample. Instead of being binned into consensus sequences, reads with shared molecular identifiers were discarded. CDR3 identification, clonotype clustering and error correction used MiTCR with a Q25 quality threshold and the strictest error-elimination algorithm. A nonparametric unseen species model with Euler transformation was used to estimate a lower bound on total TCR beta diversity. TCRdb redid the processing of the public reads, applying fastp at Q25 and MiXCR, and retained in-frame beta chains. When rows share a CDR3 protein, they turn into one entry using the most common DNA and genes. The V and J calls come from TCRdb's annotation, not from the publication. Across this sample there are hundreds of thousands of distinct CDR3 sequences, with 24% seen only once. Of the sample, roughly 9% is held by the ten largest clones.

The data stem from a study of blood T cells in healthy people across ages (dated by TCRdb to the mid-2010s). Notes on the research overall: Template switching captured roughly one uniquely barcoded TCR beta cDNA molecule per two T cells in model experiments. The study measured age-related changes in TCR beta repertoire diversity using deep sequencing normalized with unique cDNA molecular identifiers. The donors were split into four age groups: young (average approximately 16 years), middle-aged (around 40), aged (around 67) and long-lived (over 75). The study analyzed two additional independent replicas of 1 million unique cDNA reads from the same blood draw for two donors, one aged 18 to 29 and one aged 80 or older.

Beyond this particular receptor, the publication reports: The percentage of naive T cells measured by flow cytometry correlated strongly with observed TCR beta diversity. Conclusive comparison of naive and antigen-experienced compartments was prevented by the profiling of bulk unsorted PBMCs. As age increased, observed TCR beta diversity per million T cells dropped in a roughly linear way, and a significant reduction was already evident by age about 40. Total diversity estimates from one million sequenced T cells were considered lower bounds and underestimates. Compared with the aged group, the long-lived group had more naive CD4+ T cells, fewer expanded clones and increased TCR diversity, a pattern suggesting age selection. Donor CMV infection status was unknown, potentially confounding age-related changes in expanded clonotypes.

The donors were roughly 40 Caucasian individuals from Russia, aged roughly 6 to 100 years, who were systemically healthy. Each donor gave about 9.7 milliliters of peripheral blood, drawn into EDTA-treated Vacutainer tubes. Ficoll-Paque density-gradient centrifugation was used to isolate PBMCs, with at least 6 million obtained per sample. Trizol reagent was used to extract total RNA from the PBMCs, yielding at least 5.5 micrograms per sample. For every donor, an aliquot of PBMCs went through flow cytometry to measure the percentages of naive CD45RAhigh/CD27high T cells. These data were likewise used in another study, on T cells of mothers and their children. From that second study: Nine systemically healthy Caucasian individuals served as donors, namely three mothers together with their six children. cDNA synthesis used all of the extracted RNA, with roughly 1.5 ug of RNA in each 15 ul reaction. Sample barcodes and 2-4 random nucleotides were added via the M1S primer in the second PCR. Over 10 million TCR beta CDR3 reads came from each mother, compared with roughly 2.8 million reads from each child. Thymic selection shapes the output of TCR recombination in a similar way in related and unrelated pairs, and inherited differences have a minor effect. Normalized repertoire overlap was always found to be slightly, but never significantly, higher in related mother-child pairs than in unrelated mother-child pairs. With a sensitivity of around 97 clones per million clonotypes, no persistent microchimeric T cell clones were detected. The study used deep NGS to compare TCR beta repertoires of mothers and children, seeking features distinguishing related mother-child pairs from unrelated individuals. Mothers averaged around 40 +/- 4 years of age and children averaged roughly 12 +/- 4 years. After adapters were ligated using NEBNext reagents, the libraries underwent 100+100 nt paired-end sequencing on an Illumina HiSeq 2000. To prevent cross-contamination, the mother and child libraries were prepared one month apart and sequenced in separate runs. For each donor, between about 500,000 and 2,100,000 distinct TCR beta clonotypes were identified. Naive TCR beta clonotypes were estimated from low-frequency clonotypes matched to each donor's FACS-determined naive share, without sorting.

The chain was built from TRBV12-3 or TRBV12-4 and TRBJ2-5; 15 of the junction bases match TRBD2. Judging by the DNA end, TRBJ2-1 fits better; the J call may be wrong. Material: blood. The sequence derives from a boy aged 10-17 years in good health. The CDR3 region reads CASSRTSGGVAEQFF. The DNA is TGTGCCAGCAGCCGGACTAGCGGGGGGGTTGCTGAGCAGTTCTTC.